This paragraph reports one TCR beta chain. The target antigen is unknown. This sample stems from a study of cytomegalovirus exposure and HLA in healthy donors. General study results and limits: A later analysis reportedly identified an Asian-associated ancestry cluster as carrying fewer N-insertions than the approximately 640-donor mean. What was likely a sequencing artifact was a cluster of highly shared sequence variants. In a later analysis, specific HLA alleles were associated with 15,000 to 20,000 TCR beta sequences at a 0.05 false discovery rate.

Use of 60 Vbeta and 13 Jbeta primers characterized the PCR. Some clones are missing from TCRdb's copy, which holds only in-frame ones; the method was immunoSEQ multiplex PCR. The sample includes 90,000 to 140,000 clones, around 74% of them seen just once. Per the germline V gene, CDR1 is PRHDT and CDR2 is FYEKMQ (reference sequence). The V end was cut by 4 bases, the J end by 2 bases, with 15 bases between. CDR3 length equals 17 residues. V gene TRBV13 combines with J gene TRBJ2-6; a possible D gene is TRBD2 (5 bases). This receptor was taken from a woman between 40 and 55 years old in good health and CMV-seropositive. The sample consisted of PBMCs. The CDR3 sequence is CASSSVVREPGANVLTF. The CDR3 DNA reads as TGTGCCAGCAGCTCCGTCGTAAGGGAGCCTGGGGCCAACGTCCTGACTTTC. The complete variable domain, with remaining parts taken from reference TRBV13 and TRBJ2-6, reads AAGVIQSPRHLIKEKRETATLKCYPIPRHDTVYWYQQGPGQDPQFLISFYEKMQSDKGSIPDRFSAQQFSDYHSELNMSSLELGDSALYFCASSSVVREPGANVLTFGAGSRLTVL.